This T cell receptor (beta chain) originates from a study of blood T cell repertoires in COVID-19. Study details: Acute-phase and convalescent COVID-19 samples originated in the United States, Italy and Spain.

This clone was counted a single time. The protocol was immunoSEQ multiplex PCR, while the TCRdb copy is restricted to in-frame clones and leaves out a portion. Of about 180,000 clones in the sample, 88% were seen once. J was trimmed by 8 bases and V by 3 bases; bases with no gene match: 6. The CDR3 covers 13 residues. All enrollees were about 18 to 100 years old and from 20 to 30 US areas. The study assigned cohorts using participant-reported clinical history. This chain connects TRBV12-3 or TRBV12-4 to TRBJ1-2, with 7 bases fitting TRBD1. The sample taken for sequencing was PBMCs or T cells enriched from blood (not recorded which). This clonotype was sampled from a woman between 18 and 29 years old who had recovered from COVID-19. This chain's CDR3 is CASSFDHRGGYTF. The CDR3 DNA reads as TGTGCCAGCAGTTTCGACCACAGGGGCGGCTACACCTTC.